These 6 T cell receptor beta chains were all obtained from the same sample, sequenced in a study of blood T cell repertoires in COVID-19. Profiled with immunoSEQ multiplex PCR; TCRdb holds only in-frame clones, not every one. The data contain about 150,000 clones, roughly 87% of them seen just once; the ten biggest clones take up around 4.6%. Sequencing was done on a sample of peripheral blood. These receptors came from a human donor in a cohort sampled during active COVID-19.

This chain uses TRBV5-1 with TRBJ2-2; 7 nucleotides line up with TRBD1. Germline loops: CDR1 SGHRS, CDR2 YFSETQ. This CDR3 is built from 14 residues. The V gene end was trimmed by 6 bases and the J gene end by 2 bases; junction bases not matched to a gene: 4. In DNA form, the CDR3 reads TGCGCCAGCACGGGACAGAAAAACACCGGGGAGCTGTTTTTT. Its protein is CASTGQKNTGELFF. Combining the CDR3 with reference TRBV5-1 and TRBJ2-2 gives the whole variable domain KAGVTQTPRYLIKTRGQQVTLSCSPISGHRSVSWYQQTPGQGLQFLFEYFSETQRNKGNFPGRFSGRQFSNSRSEMNVSTLELGDSALYLCASTGQKNTGELFFGEGSRLTVL.

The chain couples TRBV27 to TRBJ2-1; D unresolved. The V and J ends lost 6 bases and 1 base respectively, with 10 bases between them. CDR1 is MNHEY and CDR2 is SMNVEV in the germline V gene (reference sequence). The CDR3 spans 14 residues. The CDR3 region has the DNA TGTGCCAGCAGCCCCCCCCCTTCCTACAATGAGCAGTTCTTC. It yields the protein CASSPPPSYNEQFF.

DNA of the CDR3: TGTGCCAGCAGTTTATCACAAGAGGGCACTGAAGCTTTCTTT. Protein sequence: CASSLSQEGTEAFF. This sequence joins TRBV28 and TRBJ1-1; no clear D gene. The ends were cut back, 1 base at V and 4 bases at J, with 10 bases in the middle. CDR1 MDHEN and CDR2 SYDVKM come from the germline V gene. This CDR3 region has 14 residues.

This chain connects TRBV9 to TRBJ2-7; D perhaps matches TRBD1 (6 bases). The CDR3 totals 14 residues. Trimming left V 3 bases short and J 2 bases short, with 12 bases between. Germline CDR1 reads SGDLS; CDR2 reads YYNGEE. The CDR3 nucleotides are TGTGCCAGCAGCGCGACCGGGACAACCTACGAGCAGTACTTC. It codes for CASSATGTTYEQYF.

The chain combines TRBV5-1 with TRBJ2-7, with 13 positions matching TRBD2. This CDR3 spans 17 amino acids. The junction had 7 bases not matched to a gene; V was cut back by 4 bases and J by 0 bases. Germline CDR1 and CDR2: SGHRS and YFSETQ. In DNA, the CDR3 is TGCGCCAGCAGCCTCCTGACTAGCGGGGGGAACTCCTACGAGCAGTACTTC. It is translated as CASSLLTSGGNSYEQYF.

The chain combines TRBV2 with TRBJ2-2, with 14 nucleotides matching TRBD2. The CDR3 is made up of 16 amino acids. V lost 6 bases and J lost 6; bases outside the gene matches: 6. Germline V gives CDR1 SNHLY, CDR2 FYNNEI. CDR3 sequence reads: CASRARTSGGSGELFF. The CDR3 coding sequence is TGTGCCAGCAGAGCTAGGACTAGCGGGGGGTCCGGGGAGCTGTTTTTT.